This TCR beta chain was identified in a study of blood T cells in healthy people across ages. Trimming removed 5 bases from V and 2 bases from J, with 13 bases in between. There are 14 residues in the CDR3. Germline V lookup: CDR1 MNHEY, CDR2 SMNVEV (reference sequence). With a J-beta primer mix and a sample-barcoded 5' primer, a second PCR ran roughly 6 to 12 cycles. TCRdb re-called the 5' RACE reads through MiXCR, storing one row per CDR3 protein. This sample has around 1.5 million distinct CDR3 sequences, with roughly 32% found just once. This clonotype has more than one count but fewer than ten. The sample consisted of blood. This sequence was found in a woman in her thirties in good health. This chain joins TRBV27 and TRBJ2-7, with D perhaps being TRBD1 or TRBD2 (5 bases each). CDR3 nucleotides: TGTGCCAGCAGTCCCGGGACGCAGACCTACGAGCAGTACTTC. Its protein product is CASSPGTQTYEQYF.